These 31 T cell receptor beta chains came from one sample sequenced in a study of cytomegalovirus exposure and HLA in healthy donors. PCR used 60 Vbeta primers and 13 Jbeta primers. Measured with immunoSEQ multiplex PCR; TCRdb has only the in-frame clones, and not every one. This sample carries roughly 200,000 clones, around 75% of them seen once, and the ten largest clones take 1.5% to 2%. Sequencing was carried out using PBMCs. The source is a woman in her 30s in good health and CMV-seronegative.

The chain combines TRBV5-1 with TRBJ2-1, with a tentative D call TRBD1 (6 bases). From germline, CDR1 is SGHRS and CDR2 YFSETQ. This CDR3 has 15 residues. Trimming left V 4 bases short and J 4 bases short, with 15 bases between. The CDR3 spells CASSQGHPSYNEQFF. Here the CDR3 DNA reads TGCGCCAGCAGCCAGGGACACCCCAGTTACAATGAGCAGTTCTTC.

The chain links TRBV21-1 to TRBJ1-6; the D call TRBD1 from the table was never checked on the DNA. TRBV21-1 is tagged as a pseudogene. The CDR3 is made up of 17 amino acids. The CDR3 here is CASSLERTGGFGSPLHF. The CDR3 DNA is TGTGCCAGCAGCCTAGAACGGACAGGGGGCTTTGGTTCACCCCTCCACTTT.

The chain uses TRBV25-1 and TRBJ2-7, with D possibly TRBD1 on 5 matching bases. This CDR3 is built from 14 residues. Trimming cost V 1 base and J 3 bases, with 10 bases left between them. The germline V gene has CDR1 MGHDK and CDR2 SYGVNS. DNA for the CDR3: TGTGCCAGCAGTGAATGGGGCAGGCTCTACGAGCAGTACTTC. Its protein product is CASSEWGRLYEQYF.

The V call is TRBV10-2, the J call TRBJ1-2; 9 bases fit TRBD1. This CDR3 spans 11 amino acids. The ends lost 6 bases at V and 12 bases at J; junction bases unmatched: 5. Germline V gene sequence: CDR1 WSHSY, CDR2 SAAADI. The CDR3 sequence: CASRGTGSHTF. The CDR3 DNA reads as TGCGCCAGCAGGGGGACAGGGAGTCACACCTTC.

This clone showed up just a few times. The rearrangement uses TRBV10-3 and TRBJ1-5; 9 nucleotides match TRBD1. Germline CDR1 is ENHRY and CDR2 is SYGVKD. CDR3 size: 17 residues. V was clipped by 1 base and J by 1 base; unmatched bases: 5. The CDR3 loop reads CAISEFGTGTSNQPQHF. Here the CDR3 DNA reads TGTGCCATCAGTGAGTTTGGGACAGGGACGAGCAATCAGCCCCAGCATTTT.

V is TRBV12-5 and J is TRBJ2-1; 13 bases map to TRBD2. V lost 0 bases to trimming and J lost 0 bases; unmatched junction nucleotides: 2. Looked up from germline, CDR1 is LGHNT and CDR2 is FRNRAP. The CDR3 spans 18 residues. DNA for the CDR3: TGTGCTAGTGGTTTGGTAGGACTAGCGGGGGTCTCCTACAATGAGCAGTTCTTC. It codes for CASGLVGLAGVSYNEQFF.

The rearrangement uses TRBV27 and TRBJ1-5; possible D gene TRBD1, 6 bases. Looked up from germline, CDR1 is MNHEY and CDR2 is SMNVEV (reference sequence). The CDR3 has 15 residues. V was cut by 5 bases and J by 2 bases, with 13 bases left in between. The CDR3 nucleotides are TGTGCCAGCAGTACGACAGGTTGGGGCAATCAGCCCCAGCATTTT. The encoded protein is CASSTTGWGNQPQHF.

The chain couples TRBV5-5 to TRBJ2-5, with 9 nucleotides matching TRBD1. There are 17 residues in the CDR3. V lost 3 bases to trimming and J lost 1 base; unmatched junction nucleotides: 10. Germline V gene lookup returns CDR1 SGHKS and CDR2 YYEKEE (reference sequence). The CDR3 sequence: CASSSSGTGRTQETQYF. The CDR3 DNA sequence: TGTGCCAGCAGCTCCTCCGGGACAGGGCGAACCCAAGAGACCCAGTACTTC.

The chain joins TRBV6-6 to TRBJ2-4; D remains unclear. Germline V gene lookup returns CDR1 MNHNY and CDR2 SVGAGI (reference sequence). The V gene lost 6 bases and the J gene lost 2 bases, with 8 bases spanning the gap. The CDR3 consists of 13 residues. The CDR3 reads CASRTLTKNIQYF. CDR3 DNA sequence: TGTGCCAGCAGGACATTAACCAAAAACATTCAGTACTTC.

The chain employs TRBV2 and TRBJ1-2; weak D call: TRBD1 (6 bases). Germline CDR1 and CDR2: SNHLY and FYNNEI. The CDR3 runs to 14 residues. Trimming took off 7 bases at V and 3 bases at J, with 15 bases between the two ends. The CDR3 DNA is TGTGCCAGCACCGAAGACAGGTACTACTATGGCTACACCTTC. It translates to CASTEDRYYYGYTF.

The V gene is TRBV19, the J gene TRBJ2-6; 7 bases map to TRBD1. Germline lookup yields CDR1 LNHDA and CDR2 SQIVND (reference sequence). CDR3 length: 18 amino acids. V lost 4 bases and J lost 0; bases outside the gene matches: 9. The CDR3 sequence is CASSKGQPFTSGANVLTF. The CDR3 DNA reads TGTGCCAGTAGTAAGGGACAGCCCTTTACCTCTGGGGCCAACGTCCTGACTTTC.

For the CDR3, the DNA is TGTGCCAGCAGCTTAGGGGGGGATGCTAATGAGCAGTTCTTC. Protein: CASSLGGDANEQFF. This chain connects TRBV7-8 to TRBJ2-1; TRBD2 might be the D (6 bases). This CDR3 spans 14 amino acids. Germline assignment: CDR1 SGHVS and CDR2 FQNEAQ. Trimming removed 1 base from V and 7 bases from J, with 11 bases in between.

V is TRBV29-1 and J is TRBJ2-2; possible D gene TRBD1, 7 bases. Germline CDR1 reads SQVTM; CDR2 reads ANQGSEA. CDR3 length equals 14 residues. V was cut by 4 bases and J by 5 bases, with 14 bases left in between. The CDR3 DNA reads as TGCAGCGTTGCGGCAGGGGGAGGAACCGGGGAGCTGTTTTTT. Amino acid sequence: CSVAAGGGTGELFF.

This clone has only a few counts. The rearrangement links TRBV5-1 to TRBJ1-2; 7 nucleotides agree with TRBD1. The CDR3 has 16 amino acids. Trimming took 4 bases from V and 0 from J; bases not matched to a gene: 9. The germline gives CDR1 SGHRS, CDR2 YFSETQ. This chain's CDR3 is CASSGRDSTSNYGYTF. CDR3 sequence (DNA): TGCGCCAGCAGCGGCCGGGACAGCACGTCTAACTATGGCTACACCTTC.

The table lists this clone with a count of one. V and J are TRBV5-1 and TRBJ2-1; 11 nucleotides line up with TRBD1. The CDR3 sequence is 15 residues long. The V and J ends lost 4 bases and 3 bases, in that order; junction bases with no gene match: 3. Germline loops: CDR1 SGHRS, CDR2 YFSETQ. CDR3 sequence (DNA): TGCGCCAGCAGCGCGGGACAGGGGGTCTACAATGAGCAGTTCTTC. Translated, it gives CASSAGQGVYNEQFF. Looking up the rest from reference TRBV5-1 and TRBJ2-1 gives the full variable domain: KAGVTQTPRYLIKTRGQQVTLSCSPISGHRSVSWYQQTPGQGLQFLFEYFSETQRNKGNFPGRFSGRQFSNSRSEMNVSTLELGDSALYLCASSAGQGVYNEQFFGPGTRLTVL.

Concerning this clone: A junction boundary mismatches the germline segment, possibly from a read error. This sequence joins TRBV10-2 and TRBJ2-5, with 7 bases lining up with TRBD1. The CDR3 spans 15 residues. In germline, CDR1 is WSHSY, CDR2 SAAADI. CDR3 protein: CASSERRGIQDTQYF. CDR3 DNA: TGCGCCAGCAGTGAGCGCAGGGGGATCCAAGATACCCAGTACTTC.

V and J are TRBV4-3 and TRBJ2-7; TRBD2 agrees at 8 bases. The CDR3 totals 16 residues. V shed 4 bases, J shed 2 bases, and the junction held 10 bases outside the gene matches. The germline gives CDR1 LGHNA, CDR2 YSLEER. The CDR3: CASSPSYTSGPYEQYF. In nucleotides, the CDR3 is TGCGCCAGCAGCCCGAGTTATACTAGCGGCCCCTACGAGCAGTACTTC.

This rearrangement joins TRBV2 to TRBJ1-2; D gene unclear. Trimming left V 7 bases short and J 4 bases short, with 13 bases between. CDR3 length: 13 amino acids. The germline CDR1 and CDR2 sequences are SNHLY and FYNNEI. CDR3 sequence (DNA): TGTGCCAGCACGAGGGATGAGGCCTATGGCTACACCTTC. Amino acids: CASTRDEAYGYTF.

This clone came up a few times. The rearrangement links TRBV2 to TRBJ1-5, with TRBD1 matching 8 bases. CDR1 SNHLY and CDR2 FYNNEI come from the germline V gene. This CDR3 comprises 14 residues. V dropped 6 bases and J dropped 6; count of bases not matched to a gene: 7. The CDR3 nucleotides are TGTGCCAGCAGCCTTACAGGGGGGGGTCAGCCCCAGCATTTT. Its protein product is CASSLTGGGQPQHF.

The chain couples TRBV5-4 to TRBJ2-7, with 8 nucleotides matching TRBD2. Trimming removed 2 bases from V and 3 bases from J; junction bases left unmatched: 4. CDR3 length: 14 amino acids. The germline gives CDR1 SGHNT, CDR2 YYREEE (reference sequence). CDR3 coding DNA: TGTGCCAGCAGCTTAGCGGGGGTAGTCTACGAGCAGTACTTC. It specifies CASSLAGVVYEQYF.

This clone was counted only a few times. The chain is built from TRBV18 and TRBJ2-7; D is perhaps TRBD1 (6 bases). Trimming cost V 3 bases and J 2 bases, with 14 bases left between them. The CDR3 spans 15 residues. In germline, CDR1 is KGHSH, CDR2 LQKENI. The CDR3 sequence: CASSPPGTQAYEQYF. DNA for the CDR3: TGTGCCAGCTCACCGCCCGGGACACAAGCCTACGAGCAGTACTTC.

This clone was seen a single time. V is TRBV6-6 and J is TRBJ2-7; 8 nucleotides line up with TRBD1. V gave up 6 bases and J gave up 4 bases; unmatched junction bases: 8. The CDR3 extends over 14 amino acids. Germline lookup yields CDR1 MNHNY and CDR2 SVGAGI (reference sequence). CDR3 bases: TGTGCCAGCAGCCCGATGACAGGGGTGTACGAGCAGTACTTC. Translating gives CASSPMTGVYEQYF.

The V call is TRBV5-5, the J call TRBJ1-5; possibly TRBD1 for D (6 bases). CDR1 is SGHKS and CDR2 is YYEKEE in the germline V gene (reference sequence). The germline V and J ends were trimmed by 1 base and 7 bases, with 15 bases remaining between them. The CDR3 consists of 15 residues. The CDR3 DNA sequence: TGTGCCAGCAGCTTGAGTACGGGGCAGGGGCAGCCCCAGCATTTT. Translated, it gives CASSLSTGQGQPQHF.

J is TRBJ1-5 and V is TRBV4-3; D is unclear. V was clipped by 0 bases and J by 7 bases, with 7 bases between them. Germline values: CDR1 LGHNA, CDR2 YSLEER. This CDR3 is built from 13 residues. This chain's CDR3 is CASSQESGQPQHF. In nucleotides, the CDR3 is TGCGCCAGCAGCCAAGAGTCGGGACAGCCCCAGCATTTT.

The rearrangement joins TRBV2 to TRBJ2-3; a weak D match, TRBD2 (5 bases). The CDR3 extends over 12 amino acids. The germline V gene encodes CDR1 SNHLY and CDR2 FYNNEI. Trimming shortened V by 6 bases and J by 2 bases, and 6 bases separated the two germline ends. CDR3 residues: CASSGLTDTQYF. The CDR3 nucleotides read TGTGCCAGCAGCGGACTCACAGATACGCAGTATTTT. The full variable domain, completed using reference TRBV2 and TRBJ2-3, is EPEVTQTPSHQVTQMGQEVILRCVPISNHLYFYWYRQILGQKVEFLVSFYNNEISEKSEIFDDQFSVERPDGSNFTLKIRSTKLEDSAMYFCASSGLTDTQYFGPGTRLTVL.

In DNA form, the CDR3 reads TGTGCCAGCAGCCAAGTAAGAGGGTCTGAAGCTTTCTTT. Translating gives CASSQVRGSEAFF. The chain carries TRBV14 and TRBJ1-1, with D uncertain. The CDR3 has 13 amino acids. The V and J ends lost 1 base and 6 bases respectively, with 9 bases between them. Germline loops: CDR1 SGHDN, CDR2 FVKESK.

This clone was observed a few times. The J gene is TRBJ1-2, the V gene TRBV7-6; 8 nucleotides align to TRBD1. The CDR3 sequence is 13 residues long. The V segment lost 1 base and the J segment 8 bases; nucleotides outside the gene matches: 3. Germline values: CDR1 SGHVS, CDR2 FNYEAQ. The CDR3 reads CASSLGTGRGYTF. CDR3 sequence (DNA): TGTGCCAGCAGCTTAGGGACAGGGAGAGGCTACACCTTC.

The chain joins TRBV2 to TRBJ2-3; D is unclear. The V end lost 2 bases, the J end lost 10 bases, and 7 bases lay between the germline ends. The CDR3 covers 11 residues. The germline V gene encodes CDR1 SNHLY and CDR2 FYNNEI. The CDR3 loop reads CASSELVAQYF. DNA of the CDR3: TGTGCCAGCAGTGAACTAGTAGCGCAGTATTTT.

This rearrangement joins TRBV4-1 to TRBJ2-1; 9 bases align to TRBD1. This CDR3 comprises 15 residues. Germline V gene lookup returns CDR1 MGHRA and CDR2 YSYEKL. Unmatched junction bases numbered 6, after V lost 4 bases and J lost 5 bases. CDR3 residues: CASSPRTGVDNEQFF. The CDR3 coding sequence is TGCGCCAGCAGCCCACGGACAGGGGTAGACAATGAGCAGTTCTTC.

The CDR3 DNA sequence: TGTGCCAGTAGTTCGGGACATATGAACACTGAAGCTTTCTTT. It codes for CASSSGHMNTEAFF. The chain recombines TRBV19 with TRBJ1-1; weak D call: TRBD1 (6 bases). The CDR3 sequence is 14 residues long. V gave up 5 bases and J gave up 0 bases, with 10 bases separating them. Germline V CDR1 and CDR2: LNHDA, SQIVND (reference sequence).

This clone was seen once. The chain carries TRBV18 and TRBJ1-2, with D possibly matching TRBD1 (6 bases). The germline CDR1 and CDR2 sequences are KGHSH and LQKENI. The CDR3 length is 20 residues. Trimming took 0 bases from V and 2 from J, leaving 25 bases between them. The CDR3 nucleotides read TGTGCCAGCTCACCACCGTTATTGTCAATAGGGGGATCCCTAAACTATGGCTACACCTTC. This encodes CASSPPLLSIGGSLNYGYTF.